This T cell receptor beta chain stems from a study of shared clonotypes between healthy human individuals. Overall study: Researchers assigned three CD4 naive, three CD4 memory, two CD8 naive and one CD8 memory plate to each donor.

Repertoires were generated with immunoSEQ multiplex PCR, while TCRdb's copy carries only in-frame clones and drops some. The table has hundreds of thousands of clones, roughly 95% seen once. Study observations and caveats: Deeper or shallower sequencing was expected to change how clonotypes are shared among donors. Several donors held about 5% of naive CD4 clonotypes in common.

Naive CD8 cells were CD45RO-negative, positively selected for CCR7, excluding terminally differentiated effector memory CD45RA+ cells. All of the donors resided in Nashville, Tennessee, and each was a Caucasian adult. The length of the CDR3 is 18 residues. As regards this clone: The antigen is unknown.

The TCR comes from a woman younger than 45 in good health. The chain is built from TRBV21-1 and TRBJ2-6; the table's D call, TRBD1, was not checked against the DNA. TRBV21-1 is recorded as a pseudogene. The sample comprised naive CD8+ T cells sorted from blood. CDR3 sequence: CASRATGTGSSGANVLTF. The CDR3 DNA reads as TGTGCCAGCAGGGCAACGGGGACAGGGTCTTCTGGGGCCAACGTCCTGACTTTC.